The text below deals with one T cell receptor (beta chain). Its antigen remains unidentified. No base-level quality is on record; no much larger clone is a single base apart. This sample was taken from a study of T cell changes during pregnancy in multiple sclerosis (dated 2019 in TCRdb). About the full investigation: The study examined how the T cell repertoire changed over the course of pregnancy in women with multiple sclerosis.

Library construction relied on the immunoSEQ multiplex PCR assay. This immuneACCESS table, as held by TCRdb, lists in-frame sequences with V and J called but not all clones. Of the missing ones, under half trace to an unresolved V gene in checked studies; the others have no known cause. This sample gives over 60,000 clones in total; 91% of them show up just once. Clones ranked in the top ten supply 0.6% to 0.8% of the sample. Trimming costs V 3 bases and J 8 bases, and their ends lie 10 bases apart. The germline V gene gives CDR1 as MDHEN and CDR2 as SYDVKM. Counted from cysteine to phenylalanine, this CDR3 has 12 amino acids. The sequence is cut down to CDR3 DNA, 36 bases in frame from base 1.

The chain couples TRBV28 to TRBJ1-2; too little of a D gene remains to name it. The TCR sequence derives from a female donor in good health, enrolled as a control in a pregnancy study. The sequencing here drew on peripheral blood, taken in the third trimester of pregnancy. The CDR3 in this case is CASSLTSRGYTF. The bases read TGTGCCAGCAGTTTGACCTCCAGGGGCTACACCTTC.